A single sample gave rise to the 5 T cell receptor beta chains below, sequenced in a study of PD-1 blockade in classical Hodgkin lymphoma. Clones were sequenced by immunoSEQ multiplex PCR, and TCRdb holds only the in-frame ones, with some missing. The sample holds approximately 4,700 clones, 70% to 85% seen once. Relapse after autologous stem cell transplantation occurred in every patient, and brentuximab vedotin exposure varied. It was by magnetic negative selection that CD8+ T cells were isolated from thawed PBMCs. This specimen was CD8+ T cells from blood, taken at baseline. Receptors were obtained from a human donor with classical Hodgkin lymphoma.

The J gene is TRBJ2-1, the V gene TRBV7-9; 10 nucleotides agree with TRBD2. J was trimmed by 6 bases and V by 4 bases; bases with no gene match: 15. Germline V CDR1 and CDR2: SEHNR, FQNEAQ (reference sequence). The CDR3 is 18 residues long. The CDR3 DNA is TGTGCCAGCAGCTCACATCAAGCCGGGACTAGCGCCTTCAATGAGCAGTTCTTC. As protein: CASSSHQAGTSAFNEQFF.

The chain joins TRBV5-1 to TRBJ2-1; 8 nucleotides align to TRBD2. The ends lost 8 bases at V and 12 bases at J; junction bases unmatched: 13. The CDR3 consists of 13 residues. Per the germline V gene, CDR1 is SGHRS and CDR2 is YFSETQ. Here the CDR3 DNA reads TGCGCCAGTCAGGGACTAGTGACTCGTGGGCAGTTCTTC. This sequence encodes CASQGLVTRGQFF.

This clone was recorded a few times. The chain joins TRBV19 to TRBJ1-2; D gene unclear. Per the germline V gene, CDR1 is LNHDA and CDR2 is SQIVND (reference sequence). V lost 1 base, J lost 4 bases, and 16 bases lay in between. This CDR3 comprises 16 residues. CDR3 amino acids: CASSIGSGTPVYGYTF. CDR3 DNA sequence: TGTGCCAGTAGTATAGGGTCGGGCACGCCGGTCTATGGCTACACCTTC.

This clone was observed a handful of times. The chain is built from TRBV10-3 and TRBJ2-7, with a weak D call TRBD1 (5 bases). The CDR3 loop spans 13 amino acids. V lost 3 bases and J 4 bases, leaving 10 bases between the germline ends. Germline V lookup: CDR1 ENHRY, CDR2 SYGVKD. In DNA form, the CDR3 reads TGTGCCATCAGTGACTCTCAGGGTTACGAGCAGTACTTC. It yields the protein CAISDSQGYEQYF.

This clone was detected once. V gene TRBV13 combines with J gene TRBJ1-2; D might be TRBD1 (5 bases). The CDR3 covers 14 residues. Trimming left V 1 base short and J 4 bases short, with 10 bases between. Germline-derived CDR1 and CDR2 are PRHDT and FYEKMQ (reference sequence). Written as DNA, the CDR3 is TGTGCCAGCAGCTTAGCTGACAGAGGCTATGGCTACACCTTC. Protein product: CASSLADRGYGYTF.